The T cell receptor beta chain under discussion was sequenced for a study of blood T cells in healthy people across ages. Sample-barcoded 5' priming and a J-beta primer mix drove a second PCR of roughly 6 to 12 cycles. Using its own MiXCR run on the 5' RACE reads, TCRdb lists one record per CDR3 protein. The sample has more than 700,000 distinct CDR3 sequences, about 42% seen once. PBMCs were isolated at a quantity of at least 6 million per sample. CDR3 size: 17 residues. From germline, CDR1 is SGHTA and CDR2 FQGTGA. The V and J ends lost 2 bases and 1 base respectively, with 15 bases between them. The sequence was obtained from a man of 80 years or more in good health. This rearrangement joins TRBV7-3 to TRBJ2-1, with TRBD2 as a possible D gene (6 bases). Sequenced sample: blood. The CDR3 loop reads CASSLEGSSGSYNEQFF. The CDR3, as DNA: TGTGCCAGCAGCTTAGAGGGAAGTAGCGGTTCCTACAATGAGCAGTTCTTC.